Described below is a single TCR beta chain sequence and its context. Germline CDR1 SGDLS, CDR2 YYNGEE. The CDR3 totals 14 residues. TCRdb reworked the 5' RACE reads into one entry per CDR3 protein, no DNA. This sample's table has some 410,000 distinct CDR3 sequences. This sample stems from a study of T cells expressing NK-cell markers. Sequenced input: blood T cells: a sorted CD56 or NKG2C T cell subset, CD4+ or CD8+ T cells, or bulk PBMC T cells (not recorded which). This receptor was identified in a woman between 18 and 69 years old in good health. The chain joins TRBV9 to TRBJ2-7; TCRdb indicates TRBD1, and absent DNA this call remains unverified. The CDR3: CASSVRDSSYEQYF. Full variable domain (missing parts from reference TRBV9 and TRBJ2-7): DSGVTQTPKHLITATGQRVTLRCSPRSGDLSVYWYQQSLDQGLQFLIQYYNGEERAKGNILERFSAQQFPDLHSELNLSSLELGDSALYFCASSVRDSSYEQYFGPGTRLTVT.